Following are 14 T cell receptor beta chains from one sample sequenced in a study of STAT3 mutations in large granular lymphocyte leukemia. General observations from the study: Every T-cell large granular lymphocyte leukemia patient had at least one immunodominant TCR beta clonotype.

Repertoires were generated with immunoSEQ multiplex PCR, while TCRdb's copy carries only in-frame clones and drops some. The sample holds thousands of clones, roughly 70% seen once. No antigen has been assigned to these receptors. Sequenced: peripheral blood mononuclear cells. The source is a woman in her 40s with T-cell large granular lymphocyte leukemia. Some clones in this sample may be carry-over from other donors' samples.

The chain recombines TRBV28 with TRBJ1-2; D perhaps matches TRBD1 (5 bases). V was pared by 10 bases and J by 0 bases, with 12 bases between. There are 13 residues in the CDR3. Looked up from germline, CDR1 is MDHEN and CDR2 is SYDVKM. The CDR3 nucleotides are TGTGCCACGCGAGGGACCCCTAACTATGGCTACACCTTC. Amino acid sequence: CATRGTPNYGYTF.

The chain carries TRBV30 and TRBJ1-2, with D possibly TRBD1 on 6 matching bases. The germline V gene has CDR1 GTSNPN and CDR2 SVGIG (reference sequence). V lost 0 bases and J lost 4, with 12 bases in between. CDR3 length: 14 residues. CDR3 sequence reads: CAWSVGGLGYGYTF. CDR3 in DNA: TGTGCCTGGAGTGTAGGGGGGCTGGGCTATGGCTACACCTTC.

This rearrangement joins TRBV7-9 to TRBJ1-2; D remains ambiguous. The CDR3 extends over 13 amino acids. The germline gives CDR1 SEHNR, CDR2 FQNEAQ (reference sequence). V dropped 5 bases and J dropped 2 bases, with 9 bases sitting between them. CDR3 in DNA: TGTGCCAGCAGCGGACGGGAGAACTATGGCTACACCTTC. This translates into CASSGRENYGYTF. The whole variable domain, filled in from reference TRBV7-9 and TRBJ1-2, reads DTGVSQNPRHKITKRGQNVTFRCDPISEHNRLYWYRQTLGQGPEFLTYFQNEAQLEKSRLLSDRFSAERPKGSFSTLEIQRTEQGDSAMYLCASSGRENYGYTFGSGTRLTVV.

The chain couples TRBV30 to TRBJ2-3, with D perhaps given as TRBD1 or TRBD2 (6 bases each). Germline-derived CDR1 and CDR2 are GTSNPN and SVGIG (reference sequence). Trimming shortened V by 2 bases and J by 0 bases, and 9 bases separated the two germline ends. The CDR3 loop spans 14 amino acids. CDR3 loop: CAWSKGGSTDTQYF. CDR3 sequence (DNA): TGTGCCTGGAGTAAAGGGGGGAGCACAGATACGCAGTATTTT.

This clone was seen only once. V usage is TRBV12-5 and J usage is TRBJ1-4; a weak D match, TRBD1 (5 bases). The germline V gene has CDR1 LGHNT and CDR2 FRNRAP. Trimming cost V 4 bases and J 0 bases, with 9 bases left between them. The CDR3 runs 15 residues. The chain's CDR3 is CASGSPGATNEKLFF. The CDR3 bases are TGTGCTAGTGGTTCCCCGGGGGCAACTAATGAAAAACTGTTTTTT.

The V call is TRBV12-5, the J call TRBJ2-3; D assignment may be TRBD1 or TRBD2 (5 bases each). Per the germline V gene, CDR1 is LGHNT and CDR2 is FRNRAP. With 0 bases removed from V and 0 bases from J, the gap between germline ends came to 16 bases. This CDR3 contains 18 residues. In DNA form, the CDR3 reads TGTGCTAGTGGTTTGGTACTATCCGGGACGGATAGCACAGATACGCAGTATTTT. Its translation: CASGLVLSGTDSTDTQYF.

CDR3: CASSRDRENGYTF. Here the CDR3 DNA reads TGTGCCAGCAGCCGGGACAGGGAGAATGGCTACACCTTC. The chain recombines TRBV7-9 with TRBJ1-2; 9 bases match TRBD1. The CDR3 extends over 13 amino acids. CDR1 and CDR2 (germline): SEHNR, FQNEAQ (reference sequence). V was pared by 5 bases and J by 6 bases, with 4 bases of the junction left unmatched.

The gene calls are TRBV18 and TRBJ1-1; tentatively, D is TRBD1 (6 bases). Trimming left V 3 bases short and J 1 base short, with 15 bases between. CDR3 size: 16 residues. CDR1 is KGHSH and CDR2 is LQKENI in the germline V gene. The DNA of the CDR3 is TGTGCCAGCTCACCCGCGGACAGTCCTGCGAACACTGAAGCTTTCTTT. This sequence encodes CASSPADSPANTEAFF.

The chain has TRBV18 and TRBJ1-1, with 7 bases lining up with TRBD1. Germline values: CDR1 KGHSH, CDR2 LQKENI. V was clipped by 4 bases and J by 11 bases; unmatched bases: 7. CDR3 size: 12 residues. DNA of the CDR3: TGTGCCAGCTCACAAATTCAGGGGGAGGCTTTCTTT. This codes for CASSQIQGEAFF.

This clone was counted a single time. The CDR3 here is CAWKSGPYGYTF. The DNA of the CDR3 is TGTGCCTGGAAGTCAGGGCCCTATGGCTACACCTTC. V and J are TRBV30 and TRBJ1-2; D perhaps matches TRBD1 (5 bases). The CDR3 runs to 12 residues. V lost 4 bases and J 4 bases, leaving 10 bases between the germline ends. Germline CDR1 GTSNPN, CDR2 SVGIG (reference sequence).

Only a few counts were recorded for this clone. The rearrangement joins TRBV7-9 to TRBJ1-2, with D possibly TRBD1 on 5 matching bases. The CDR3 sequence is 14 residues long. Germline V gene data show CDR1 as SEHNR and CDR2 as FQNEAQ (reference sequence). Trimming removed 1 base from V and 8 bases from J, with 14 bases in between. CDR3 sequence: CASSLVGAYLGYTF. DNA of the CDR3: TGTGCCAGCAGCTTAGTTGGGGCGTATCTGGGCTACACCTTC.

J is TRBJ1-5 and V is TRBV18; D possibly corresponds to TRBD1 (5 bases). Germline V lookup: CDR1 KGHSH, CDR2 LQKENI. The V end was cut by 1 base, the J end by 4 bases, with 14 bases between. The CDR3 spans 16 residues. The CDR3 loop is CASSPLGAGGNQPQHF. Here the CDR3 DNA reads TGTGCCAGCTCACCACTAGGGGCGGGAGGGAATCAGCCCCAGCATTTT.

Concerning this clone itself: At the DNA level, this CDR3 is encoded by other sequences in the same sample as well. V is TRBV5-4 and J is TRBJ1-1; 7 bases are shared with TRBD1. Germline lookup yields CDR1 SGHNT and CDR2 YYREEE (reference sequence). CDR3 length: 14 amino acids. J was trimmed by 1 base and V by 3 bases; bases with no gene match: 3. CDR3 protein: CASSSRDRNTEAFF. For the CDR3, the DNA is TGTGCCAGCAGCTCCCGGGACAGGAACACTGAAGCTTTCTTT.

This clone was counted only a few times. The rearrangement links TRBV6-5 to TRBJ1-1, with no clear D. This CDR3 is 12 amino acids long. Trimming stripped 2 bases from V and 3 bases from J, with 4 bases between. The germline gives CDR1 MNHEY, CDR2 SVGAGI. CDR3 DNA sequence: TGTGCCAGCAGTTACAGGGACACTGAAGCTTTCTTT. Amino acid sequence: CASSYRDTEAFF.